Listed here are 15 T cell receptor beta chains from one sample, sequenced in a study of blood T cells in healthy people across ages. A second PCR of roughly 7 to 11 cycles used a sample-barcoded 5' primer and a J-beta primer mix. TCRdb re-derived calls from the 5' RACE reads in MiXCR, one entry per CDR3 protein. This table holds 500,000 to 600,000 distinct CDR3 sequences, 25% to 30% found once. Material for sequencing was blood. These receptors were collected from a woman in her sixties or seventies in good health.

In nucleotides, the CDR3 is TGTGCCGCGAAGGCGGCGGGGAACCAAGAGACCCAGTACTTC. Amino acids: CAAKAAGNQETQYF. The chain combines TRBV7-2 with TRBJ2-5; D is possibly TRBD2 (6 bases). Trimming removed 11 bases at V and 0 bases at J, with 16 bases between. This CDR3 region has 14 residues. Per the germline V gene, CDR1 is SGHTA and CDR2 is FQGNSA.

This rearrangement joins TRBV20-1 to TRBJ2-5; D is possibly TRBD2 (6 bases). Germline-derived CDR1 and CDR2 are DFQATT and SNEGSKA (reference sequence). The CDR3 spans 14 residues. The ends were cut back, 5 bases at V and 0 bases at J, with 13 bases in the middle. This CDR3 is CSASSRTNQETQYF. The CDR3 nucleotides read TGCAGTGCTTCCTCGAGGACTAACCAAGAGACCCAGTACTTC.

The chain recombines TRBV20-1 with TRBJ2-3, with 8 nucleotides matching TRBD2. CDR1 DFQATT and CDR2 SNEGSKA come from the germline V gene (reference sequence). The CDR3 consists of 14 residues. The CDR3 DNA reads TGCGGAATTAAGCGGGGGTCTAGCACAGATACGCAGTATTTT. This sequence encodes CGIKRGSSTDTQYF.

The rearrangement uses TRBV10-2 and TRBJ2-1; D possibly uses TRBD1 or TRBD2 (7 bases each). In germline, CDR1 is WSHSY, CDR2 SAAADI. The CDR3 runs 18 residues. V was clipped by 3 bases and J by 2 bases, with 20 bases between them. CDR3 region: CASSDQGGRNRAYNEQFF. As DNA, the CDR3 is TGCGCCAGCAGTGATCAGGGGGGGAGGAATCGGGCCTACAATGAGCAGTTCTTC.

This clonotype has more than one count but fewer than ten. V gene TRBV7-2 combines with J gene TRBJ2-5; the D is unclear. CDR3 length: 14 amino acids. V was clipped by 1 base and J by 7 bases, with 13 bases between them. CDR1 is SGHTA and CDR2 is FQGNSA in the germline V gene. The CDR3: CASSLGTASRTQYF. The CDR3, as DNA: TGTGCCAGCAGCTTAGGGACGGCCTCACGGACCCAGTACTTC.

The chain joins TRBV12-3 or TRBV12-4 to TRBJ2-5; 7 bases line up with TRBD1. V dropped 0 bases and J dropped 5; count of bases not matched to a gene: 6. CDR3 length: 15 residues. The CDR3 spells CASSLALTGHETQYF. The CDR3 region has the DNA TGTGCCAGCAGTTTAGCCCTGACAGGGCACGAGACCCAGTACTTC.

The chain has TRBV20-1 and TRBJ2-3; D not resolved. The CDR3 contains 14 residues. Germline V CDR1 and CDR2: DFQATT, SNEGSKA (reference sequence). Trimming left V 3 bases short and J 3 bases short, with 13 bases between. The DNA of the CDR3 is TGCAGTGCTAGCCAGCGATTTGAAACAGATACGCAGTATTTT. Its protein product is CSASQRFETDTQYF.

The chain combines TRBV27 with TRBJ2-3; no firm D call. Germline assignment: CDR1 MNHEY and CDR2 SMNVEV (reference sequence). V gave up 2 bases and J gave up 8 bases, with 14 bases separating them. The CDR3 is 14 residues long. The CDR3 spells CASSLSSAGGTQYF. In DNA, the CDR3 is TGTGCCAGCAGTTTAAGCAGTGCAGGCGGTACGCAGTATTTT.

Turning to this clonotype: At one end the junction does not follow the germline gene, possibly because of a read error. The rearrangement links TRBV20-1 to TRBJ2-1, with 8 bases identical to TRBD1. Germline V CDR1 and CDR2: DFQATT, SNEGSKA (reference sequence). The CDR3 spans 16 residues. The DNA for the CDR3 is TGCAGTGCTAGAGACCCAGGGGGCGGGTCCTACAGTGAGCAGTTCTTC. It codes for CSARDPGGGSYSEQFF.

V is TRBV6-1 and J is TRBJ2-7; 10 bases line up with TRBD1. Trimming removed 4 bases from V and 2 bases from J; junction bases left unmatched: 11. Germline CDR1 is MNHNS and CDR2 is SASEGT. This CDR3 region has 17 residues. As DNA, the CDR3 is TGTGCCAGCAGTGTTCCCGGACAGGGGGGATTCGCCTACGAGCAGTACTTC. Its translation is CASSVPGQGGFAYEQYF.

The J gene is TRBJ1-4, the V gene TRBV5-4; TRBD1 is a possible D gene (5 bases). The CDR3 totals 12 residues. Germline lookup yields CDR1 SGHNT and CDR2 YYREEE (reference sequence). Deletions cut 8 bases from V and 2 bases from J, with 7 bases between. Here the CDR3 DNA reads TGTGCCAGTGGGACCACTAATGAAAAACTGTTTTTT. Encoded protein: CASGTTNEKLFF.

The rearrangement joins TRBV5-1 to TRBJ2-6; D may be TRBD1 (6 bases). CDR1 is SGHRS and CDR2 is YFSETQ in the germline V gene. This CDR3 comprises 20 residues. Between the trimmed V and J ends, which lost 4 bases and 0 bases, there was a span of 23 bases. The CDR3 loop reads CASSRNTRGGRNSGANVLTF. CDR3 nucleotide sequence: TGCGCCAGCAGCCGTAATACCAGAGGGGGTCGTAACTCTGGGGCCAACGTCCTGACTTTC.

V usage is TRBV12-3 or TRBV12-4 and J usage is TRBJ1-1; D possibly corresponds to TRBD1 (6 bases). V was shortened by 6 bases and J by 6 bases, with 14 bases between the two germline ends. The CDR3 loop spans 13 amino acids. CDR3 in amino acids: CASRRTEASEAFF. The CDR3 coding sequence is TGTGCCAGCAGAAGGACAGAGGCGTCTGAAGCTTTCTTT.

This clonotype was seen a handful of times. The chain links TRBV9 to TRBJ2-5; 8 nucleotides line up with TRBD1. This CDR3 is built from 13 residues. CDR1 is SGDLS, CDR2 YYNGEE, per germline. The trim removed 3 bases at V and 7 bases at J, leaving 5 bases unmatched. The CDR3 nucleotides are TGTGCCAGCAGCGAGGGACAGGTGGCGACCCAGTACTTC. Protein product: CASSEGQVATQYF.

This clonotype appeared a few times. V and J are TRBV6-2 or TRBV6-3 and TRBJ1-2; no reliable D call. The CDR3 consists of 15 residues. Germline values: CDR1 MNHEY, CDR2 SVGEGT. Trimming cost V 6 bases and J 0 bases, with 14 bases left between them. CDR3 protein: CASSYREGPNYGYTF. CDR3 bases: TGTGCCAGCAGCTATCGAGAGGGCCCTAACTATGGCTACACCTTC.